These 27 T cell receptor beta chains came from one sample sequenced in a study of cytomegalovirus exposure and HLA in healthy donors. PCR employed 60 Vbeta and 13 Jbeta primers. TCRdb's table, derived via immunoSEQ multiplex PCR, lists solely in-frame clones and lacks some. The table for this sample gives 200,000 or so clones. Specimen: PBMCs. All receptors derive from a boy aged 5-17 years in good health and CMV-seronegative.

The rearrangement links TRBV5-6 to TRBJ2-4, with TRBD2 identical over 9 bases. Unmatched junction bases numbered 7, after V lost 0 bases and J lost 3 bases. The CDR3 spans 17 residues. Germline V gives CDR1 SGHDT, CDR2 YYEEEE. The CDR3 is CASSLAGGGAVKNIQYF. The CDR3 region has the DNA TGTGCCAGCAGCTTGGCAGGCGGGGGGGCCGTCAAAAACATTCAGTACTTC.

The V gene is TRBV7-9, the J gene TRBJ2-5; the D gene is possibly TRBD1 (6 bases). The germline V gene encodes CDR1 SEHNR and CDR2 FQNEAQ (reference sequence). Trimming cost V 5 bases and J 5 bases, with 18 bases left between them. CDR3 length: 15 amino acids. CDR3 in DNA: TGTGCCAGCAGCGCCCAGGTCGGACAGTGGGAGACCCAGTACTTC. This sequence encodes CASSAQVGQWETQYF.

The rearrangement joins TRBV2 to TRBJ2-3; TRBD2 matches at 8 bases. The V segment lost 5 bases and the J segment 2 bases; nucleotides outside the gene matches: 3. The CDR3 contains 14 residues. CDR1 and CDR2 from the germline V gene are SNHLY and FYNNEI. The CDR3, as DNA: TGTGCCAGCAGTCTAGCGGGCCACACAGATACGCAGTATTTT. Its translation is CASSLAGHTDTQYF.

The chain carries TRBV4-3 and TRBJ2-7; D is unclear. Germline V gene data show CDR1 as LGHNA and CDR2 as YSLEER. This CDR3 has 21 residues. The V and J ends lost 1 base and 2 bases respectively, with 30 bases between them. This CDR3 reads CASSQGFRYGKKSLTPYEQYF. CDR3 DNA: TGCGCCAGCAGCCAAGGGTTCAGGTATGGCAAAAAGTCCCTAACGCCCTACGAGCAGTACTTC.

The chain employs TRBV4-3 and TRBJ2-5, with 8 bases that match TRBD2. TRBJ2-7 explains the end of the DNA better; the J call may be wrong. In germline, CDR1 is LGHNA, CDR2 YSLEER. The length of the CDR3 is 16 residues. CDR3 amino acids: CASSQGPGTSSYEQYF. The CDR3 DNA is TGCGCCAGCAGCCAAGGCCCCGGGACTAGCTCCTACGAGCAGTACTTC.

The CDR3 region is CASRRDRVFHEQYF. CDR3 nucleotides: TGTGCCAGCAGGAGAGACAGGGTTTTTCACGAGCAGTACTTC. The gene calls are TRBV6-5 and TRBJ2-7; 7 positions agree with TRBD1. The CDR3 has 14 residues. Germline CDR1 is MNHEY and CDR2 is SVGAGI. V was clipped by 6 bases and J by 5 bases; unmatched bases: 10.

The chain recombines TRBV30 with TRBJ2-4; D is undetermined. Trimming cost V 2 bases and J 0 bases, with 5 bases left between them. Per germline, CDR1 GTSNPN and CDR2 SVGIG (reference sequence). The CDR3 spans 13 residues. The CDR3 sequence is CAWSSGAKNIQYF. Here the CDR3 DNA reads TGTGCCTGGAGTTCCGGAGCCAAAAACATTCAGTACTTC.

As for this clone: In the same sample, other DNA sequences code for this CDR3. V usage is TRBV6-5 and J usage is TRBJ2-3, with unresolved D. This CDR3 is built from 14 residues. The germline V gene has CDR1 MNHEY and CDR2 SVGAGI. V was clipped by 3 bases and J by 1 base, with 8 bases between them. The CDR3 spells CASSYAGRTDTQYF. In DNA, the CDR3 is TGTGCCAGCAGTTATGCAGGCCGCACAGATACGCAGTATTTT.

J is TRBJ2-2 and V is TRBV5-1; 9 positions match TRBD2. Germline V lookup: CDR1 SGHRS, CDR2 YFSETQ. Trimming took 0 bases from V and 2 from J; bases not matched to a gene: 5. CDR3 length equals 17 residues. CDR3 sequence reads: CASSLAQRGANTGELFF. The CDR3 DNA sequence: TGCGCCAGCAGCTTGGCCCAGCGGGGGGCAAACACCGGGGAGCTGTTTTTT.

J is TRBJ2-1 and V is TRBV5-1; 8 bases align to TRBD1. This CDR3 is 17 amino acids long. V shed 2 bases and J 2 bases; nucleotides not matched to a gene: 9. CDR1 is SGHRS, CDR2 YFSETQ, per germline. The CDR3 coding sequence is TGCGCCAGCAGCTTACCGGGACAGGCGCTACCCTACAATGAGCAGTTCTTC. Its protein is CASSLPGQALPYNEQFF.

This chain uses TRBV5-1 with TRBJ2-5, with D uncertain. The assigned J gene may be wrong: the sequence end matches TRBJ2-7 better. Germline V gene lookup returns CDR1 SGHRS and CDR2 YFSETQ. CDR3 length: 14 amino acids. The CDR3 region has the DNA TGCGCCAGCAGCTTGGATCCAGGCAGCTACGAGCAGTACTTC. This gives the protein CASSLDPGSYEQYF.

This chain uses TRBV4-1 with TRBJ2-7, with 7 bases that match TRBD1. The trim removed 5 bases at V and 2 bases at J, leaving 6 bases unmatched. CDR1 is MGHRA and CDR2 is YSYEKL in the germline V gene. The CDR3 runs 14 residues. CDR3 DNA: TGCGCCAGCAGCTATCGGGACAGAGCCTACGAGCAGTACTTC. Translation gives CASSYRDRAYEQYF.

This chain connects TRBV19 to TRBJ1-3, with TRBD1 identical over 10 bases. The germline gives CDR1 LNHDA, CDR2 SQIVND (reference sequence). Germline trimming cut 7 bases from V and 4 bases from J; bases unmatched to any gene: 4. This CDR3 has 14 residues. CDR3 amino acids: CASTDRGPGNTIYF. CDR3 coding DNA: TGTGCCAGTACCGACAGGGGGCCCGGAAACACCATATATTTT.

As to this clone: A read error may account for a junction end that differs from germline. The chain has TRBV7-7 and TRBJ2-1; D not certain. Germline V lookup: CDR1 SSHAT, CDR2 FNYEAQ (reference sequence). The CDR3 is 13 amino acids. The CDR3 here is CASSLAPGSSQFF. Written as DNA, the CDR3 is TGTGCTAGCAGCTTAGCCCCCGGGTCCTCGCAGTTCTTC.

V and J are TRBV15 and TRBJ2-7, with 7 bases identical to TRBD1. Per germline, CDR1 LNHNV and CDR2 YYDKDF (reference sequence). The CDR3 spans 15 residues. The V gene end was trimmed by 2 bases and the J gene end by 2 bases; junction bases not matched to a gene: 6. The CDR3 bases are TGTGCCACCAGCAGAAGTCGGGACAGCCCCTACGAGCAGTACTTC. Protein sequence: CATSRSRDSPYEQYF.

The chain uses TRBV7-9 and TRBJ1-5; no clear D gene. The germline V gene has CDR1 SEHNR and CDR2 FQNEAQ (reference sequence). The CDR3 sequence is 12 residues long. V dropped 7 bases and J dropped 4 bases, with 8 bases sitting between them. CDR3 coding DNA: TGTGCCAGCACCAACCAGAATCAGCCCCAGCATTTT. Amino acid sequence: CASTNQNQPQHF.

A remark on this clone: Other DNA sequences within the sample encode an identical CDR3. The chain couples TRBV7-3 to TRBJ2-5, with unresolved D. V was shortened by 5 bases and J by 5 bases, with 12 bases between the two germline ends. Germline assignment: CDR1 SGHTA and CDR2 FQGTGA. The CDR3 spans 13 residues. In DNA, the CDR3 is TGTGCCAGCAGCCCGGGTGGATCGGAGACCCAGTACTTC. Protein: CASSPGGSETQYF.

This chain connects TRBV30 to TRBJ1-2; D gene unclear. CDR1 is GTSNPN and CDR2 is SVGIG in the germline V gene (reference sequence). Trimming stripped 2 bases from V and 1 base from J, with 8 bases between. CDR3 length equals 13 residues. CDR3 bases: TGTGCCTGGAGTCTCCGGGTTAACTATGGCTACACCTTC. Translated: CAWSLRVNYGYTF.

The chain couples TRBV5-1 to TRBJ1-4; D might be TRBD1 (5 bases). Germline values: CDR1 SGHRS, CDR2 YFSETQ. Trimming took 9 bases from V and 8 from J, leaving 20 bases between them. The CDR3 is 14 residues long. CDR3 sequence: CAKALSGGGEKLFF. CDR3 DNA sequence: TGCGCCAAAGCCCTATCGGGGGGAGGAGAAAAACTGTTTTTT.

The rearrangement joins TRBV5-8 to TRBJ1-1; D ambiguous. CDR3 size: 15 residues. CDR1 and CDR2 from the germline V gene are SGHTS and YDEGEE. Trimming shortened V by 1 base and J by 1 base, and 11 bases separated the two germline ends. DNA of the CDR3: TGTGCCAGCAGCTTGAGTCGAGCAGGGAACACTGAAGCTTTCTTT. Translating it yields CASSLSRAGNTEAFF.

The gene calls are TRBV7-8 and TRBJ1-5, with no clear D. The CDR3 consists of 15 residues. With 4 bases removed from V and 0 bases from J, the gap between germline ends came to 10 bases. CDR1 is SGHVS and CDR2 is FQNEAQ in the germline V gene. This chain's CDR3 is CASSWNGASNQPQHF. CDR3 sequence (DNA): TGTGCCAGCAGCTGGAACGGAGCTAGCAATCAGCCCCAGCATTTT.

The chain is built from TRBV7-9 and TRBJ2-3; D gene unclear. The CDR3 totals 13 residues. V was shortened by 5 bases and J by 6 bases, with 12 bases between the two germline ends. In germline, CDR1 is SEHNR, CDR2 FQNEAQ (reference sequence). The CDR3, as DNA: TGTGCCAGCAGCCCCCAATACGGGGATACGCAGTATTTT. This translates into CASSPQYGDTQYF.

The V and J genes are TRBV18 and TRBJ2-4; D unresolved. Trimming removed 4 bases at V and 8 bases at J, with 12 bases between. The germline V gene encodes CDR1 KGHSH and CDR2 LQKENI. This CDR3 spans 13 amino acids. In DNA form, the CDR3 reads TGTGCCAGCTCACTAGGCGGTATGGACATTCAGTACTTC. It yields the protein CASSLGGMDIQYF. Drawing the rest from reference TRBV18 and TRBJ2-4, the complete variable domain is NAGVMQNPRHLVRRRGQEARLRCSPMKGHSHVYWYRQLPEEGLKFMVYLQKENIIDESGMPKERFSAEFPKEGPSILRIQQVVRGDSAAYFCASSLGGMDIQYFGAGTRLSVL.

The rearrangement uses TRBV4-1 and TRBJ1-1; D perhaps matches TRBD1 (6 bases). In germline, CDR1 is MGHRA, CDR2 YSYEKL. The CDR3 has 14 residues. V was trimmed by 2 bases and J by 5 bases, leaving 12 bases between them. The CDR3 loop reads CASSQPTGITEAFF. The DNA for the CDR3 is TGCGCCAGCAGCCAACCTACAGGGATTACTGAAGCTTTCTTT.

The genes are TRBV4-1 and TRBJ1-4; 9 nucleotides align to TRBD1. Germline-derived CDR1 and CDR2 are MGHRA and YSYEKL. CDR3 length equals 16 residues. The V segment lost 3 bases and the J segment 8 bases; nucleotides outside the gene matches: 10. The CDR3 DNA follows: TGCGCCAGCAGCCAGGTCGTAACAGGGGGCGCCGAAAAACTGTTTTTT. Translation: CASSQVVTGGAEKLFF.

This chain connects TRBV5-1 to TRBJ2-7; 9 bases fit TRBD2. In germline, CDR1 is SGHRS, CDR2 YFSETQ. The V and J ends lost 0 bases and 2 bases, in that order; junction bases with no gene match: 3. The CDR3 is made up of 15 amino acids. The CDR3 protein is CASSLVERGAYEQYF. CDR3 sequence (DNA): TGCGCCAGCAGCTTGGTTGAGCGGGGGGCCTACGAGCAGTACTTC. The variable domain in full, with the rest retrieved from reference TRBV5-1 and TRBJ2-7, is KAGVTQTPRYLIKTRGQQVTLSCSPISGHRSVSWYQQTPGQGLQFLFEYFSETQRNKGNFPGRFSGRQFSNSRSEMNVSTLELGDSALYLCASSLVERGAYEQYFGPGTRLTVT.

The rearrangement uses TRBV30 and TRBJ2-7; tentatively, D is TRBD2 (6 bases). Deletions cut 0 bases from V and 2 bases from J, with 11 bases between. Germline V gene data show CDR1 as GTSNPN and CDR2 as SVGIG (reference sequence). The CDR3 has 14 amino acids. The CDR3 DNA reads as TGTGCCTGGAGTGTAGGGTCGGGGGCCTACGAGCAGTACTTC. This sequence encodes CAWSVGSGAYEQYF. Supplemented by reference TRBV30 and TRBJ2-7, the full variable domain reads SQTIHQWPATLVQPVGSPLSLECTVEGTSNPNLYWYRQAAGRGLQLLFYSVGIGQISSEVPQNLSASRPQDRQFILSSKKLLLSDSGFYLCAWSVGSGAYEQYFGPGTRLTVT.